This TCR beta chain appears in the sequencing data of a study of OX40 agonist ivuxolimab in advanced cancers. Context from the whole study: Ivuxolimab, which targeted the costimulatory receptor OX40 (CD134), was an agonistic, fully human IgG2 monoclonal antibody. Intravenous ivuxolimab was administered to patients every 2 weeks at six dose levels: 0.01, 0.1, 0.3, 1.5, 3 and 10 mg/kg. Of the approximately 54 dose-escalation patients, hepatocellular carcinoma was present in approximately 20, melanoma in roughly 15, renal cell carcinoma in 9 and head and neck cancer in 9. A male proportion of 75% to 85% and a mean age of approximately 62 years, ranging from about 20 to 80, were recorded for the dose-escalation cohort. Prior anti-PD-1, anti-PD-L1 or anti-CTLA-4 therapy was permitted, and checkpoint inhibitors had been received by roughly two fifths of dose-escalation patients. Three dose-escalation patients achieved partial responses, one with hepatocellular carcinoma and two with cutaneous melanoma. Peripheral TCRbeta sequencing was intended to test whether TCR sequence diversity was altered and clonal T-cell expansion was caused by ivuxolimab. The paper describes the monotherapy dose-escalation part (N of about 47 patients) of the phase I trial of ivuxolimab.

V loses 2 bases at its end and J loses 3 bases; junction bases beyond the gene matches: 3. From cysteine to phenylalanine, the CDR3 is 15 amino acids long. Here the CDR3 DNA is all that survives: 45 bases in frame from base 1. CDR1 and CDR2 are drawn from the germline V gene: MNHEY, SVGAGI. Study-wide findings and limitations: Low levels of normalized T-cell clonal expansion were also seen in some patients who did not respond. At doses of 0.1 to 3.0 mg/kg, clonal expansion of both CD4+ and CD8+ blood T cells was observed from baseline to week 6. In partial responders in the 0.1-3.0 mg/kg groups, normalized peripheral clonal expansion was found to be among the lowest, especially among CD8+ T cells. On average, CD8+ T cells showed more expanded clones than CD4+ T cells after ivuxolimab. The antigen specificity of the peripheral T cells that underwent clonal expansion was not determined.

For sequencing of the TCRbeta CDR3 region, genomic DNA was extracted from the sorted cells. The immunoSEQ Assay was used for sequencing of TCRbeta CDR3 regions. The clones in this table, taken by TCRdb from immuneACCESS, are in-frame only. Not every clone is retained; where verified, under half of the shortfall comes from an unresolved V gene, and the cause of the rest is unknown. The sample data list some 58,000 clones, and roughly 80% of these were observed just once. Of the sample, roughly 1.9% is held by the ten largest clones. The trial excluded patients who had a history of autoimmune disease or who were on systemic immunosuppression. Peripheral blood for TCR sequencing was drawn from every dose cohort at baseline, at cycle 4 day 1 and at cycle 7 day 1. The samples were taken from a phase I, first-in-human, multicenter, open-label dose-escalation trial of ivuxolimab. Adults with locally advanced or metastatic melanoma, renal cell, hepatocellular, or head and neck squamous cell carcinoma were enrolled in the trial. Before TCR sequencing, CD4+ T cells and CD8+ T cells from peripheral blood were sorted into separate populations.

In regard to this clone: The antigen this receptor binds is unknown. Base qualities are missing; no much larger clone stands one base away.

The sample consisted of CD4+ or CD8+ T cells sorted from blood, taken in a trial of the OX40 agonist ivuxolimab. The origin of this receptor is an adult with an advanced solid tumor such as melanoma, head and neck, liver or kidney cancer. The rearrangement combines TRBV6-5 with TRBJ2-1; 8 central bases correspond to TRBD1. The CDR3 loop reads CASSYTGGSYNEQFF. The nucleotide sequence reads as follows: TGTGCCAGCAGTTACACAGGGGGGAGCTACAATGAGCAGTTCTTC.